This T cell receptor beta chain was recorded in a study of cytomegalovirus exposure and HLA in healthy donors. Overall study: Of around 410 genotyped donors, around 86% grouped in the Caucasian-associated ancestry cluster. Study-level results: Several of the most significant clusters appeared, in a later analysis, to be linked to common viral pathogens. Cytomegalovirus-associated status was assigned to some 160 TCR beta chains.

Researchers ran the PCR with 60 Vbeta and 13 Jbeta primers. TCRdb keeps only in-frame clones here, not all; method: immunoSEQ multiplex PCR. The sample yields 110,000 to 150,000 clones, about 72% seen once. For this clone: Its cognate antigen is unknown.

Looked up from germline, CDR1 is MGHRA and CDR2 is YSYEKL. Trimming removed 4 bases from V and 0 bases from J, with 13 bases in between. The CDR3 is 16 amino acids. The J gene is TRBJ1-3, the V gene TRBV4-1, with a tentative D call TRBD1 (5 bases). The receptor's source is a man aged 35-49 years in good health and CMV-seronegative. The specimen was PBMCs. In DNA, the CDR3 is TGCGCCAGCAGCCCCCAAGGGGATCGCTCTGGAAACACCATATATTTT. Translating gives CASSPQGDRSGNTIYF.